The subject of this entry is one T cell receptor (beta chain). The sample originates from a study of blood T cell repertoires in COVID-19. Study as a whole: Donors in the United States, Italy and Spain gave samples during acute or convalescent COVID-19. Sample material is recorded as cDNA or gDNA derived from T cells, B-cell-depleted T cells, or PBMCs.

Repertoires were generated with immunoSEQ multiplex PCR, while TCRdb's copy carries only in-frame clones and drops some. The repertoire holds about 26,000 clones, with 90% as singletons. The V gene lost 5 bases and the J gene lost 4 bases, with 18 bases spanning the gap. This CDR3 is 16 amino acids long. Germline V lookup: CDR1 LNHDA, CDR2 SQIVND (reference sequence). The source of this sequence is a woman aged 60-75 years with active COVID-19. The V and J genes are TRBV19 and TRBJ2-1, with TRBD2 as a possible D gene (7 bases). The specimen was peripheral blood. The CDR3 sequence is CASSGRGGHGYNEQFF. CDR3 nucleotide sequence: TGTGCCAGTAGTGGAAGGGGGGGTCACGGTTACAATGAGCAGTTCTTC.